Following are 14 T cell receptor beta chains from one sample sequenced in a study of shared clonotypes between healthy human individuals. The protocol was immunoSEQ multiplex PCR, while the TCRdb copy is restricted to in-frame clones and leaves out a portion. The repertoire holds a few million clones, approximately 93% seen once, with about 0.41% in the top ten. Material for sequencing was naive CD4+ T cells from PBMCs. The subset is: CD45RA+ positively selected. These TCRs come from a man aged 18 to 30 in good health. Some clones in this sample may be carry-over from other donors' samples.

The chain joins TRBV5-4 to TRBJ2-5, with 8 bases aligning to TRBD1. Losses at the gene ends were 3 bases for V and 4 bases for J; bases not matched to a gene: 8. Germline CDR1 and CDR2: SGHNT and YYREEE (reference sequence). This CDR3 comprises 15 residues. The CDR3 loop is CASSYSGGGGETQYF. CDR3 nucleotides: TGTGCCAGCAGCTACTCAGGGGGCGGCGGAGAGACCCAGTACTTC. Combining the CDR3 with reference TRBV5-4 and TRBJ2-5 gives the whole variable domain ETGVTQSPTHLIKTRGQQVTLRCSSQSGHNTVSWYQQALGQGPQFIFQYYREEENGRGNFPPRFSGLQFPNYSSELNVNALELDDSALYLCASSYSGGGGETQYFGPGTRLLVL.

This chain connects TRBV5-4 to TRBJ2-3, with a tentative D call TRBD1 (6 bases). The CDR3 extends over 16 amino acids. Per germline, CDR1 SGHNT and CDR2 YYREEE (reference sequence). Trimming removed 3 bases at V and 0 bases at J, with 14 bases between. The CDR3 DNA reads TGTGCCAGCAGCTCTAGGAGGACAGCTAGCACAGATACGCAGTATTTT. It yields the protein CASSSRRTASTDTQYF.

The chain has TRBV19 and TRBJ2-7; no clear D. Between the trimmed V and J ends, which lost 5 bases and 9 bases, there was a span of 17 bases. Germline V gene sequence: CDR1 LNHDA, CDR2 SQIVND (reference sequence). There are 13 residues in the CDR3. CDR3 sequence: CASSEAGPGRQYF. As DNA, the CDR3 is TGTGCCAGTAGTGAAGCCGGGCCTGGACGGCAGTACTTC.

The chain uses TRBV6-6 and TRBJ2-5; D remains ambiguous. V dropped 8 bases and J dropped 3 bases, with 22 bases sitting between them. Germline loops: CDR1 MNHNY, CDR2 SVGAGI (reference sequence). This CDR3 comprises 16 residues. CDR3 amino acids: CASRPSSRLVEETQYF. In DNA form, the CDR3 reads TGTGCCAGCCGGCCCTCGTCCCGTCTTGTGGAAGAGACCCAGTACTTC.

This chain joins TRBV15 and TRBJ2-7; D may match TRBD1 or TRBD2 (5 bases each). The CDR3 is 16 amino acids. Per germline, CDR1 LNHNV and CDR2 YYDKDF (reference sequence). The germline V and J ends were trimmed by 3 bases and 1 base, with 16 bases remaining between them. The CDR3 region is CATSRMGRDGSYEQYF. CDR3 DNA: TGTGCCACCAGCAGGATGGGCCGGGACGGTTCCTACGAGCAGTACTTC.

The V gene is TRBV5-1, the J gene TRBJ2-7; possibly TRBD1 for D (6 bases). This CDR3 contains 14 residues. Germline V gene data show CDR1 as SGHRS and CDR2 as YFSETQ. The ends were cut back, 6 bases at V and 8 bases at J, with 21 bases in the middle. In DNA form, the CDR3 reads TGCGCCAGCATCCTGGACAGATCATCCCCCCAGCAGTACTTC. This codes for CASILDRSSPQQYF. The full variable domain, completed using reference TRBV5-1 and TRBJ2-7, is KAGVTQTPRYLIKTRGQQVTLSCSPISGHRSVSWYQQTPGQGLQFLFEYFSETQRNKGNFPGRFSGRQFSNSRSEMNVSTLELGDSALYLCASILDRSSPQQYFGPGTRLTVT.

This chain joins TRBV4-1 and TRBJ2-1, with D tentatively TRBD2 (5 bases). The V end lost 4 bases, the J end lost 7 bases, and 20 bases lay between the germline ends. The V gene's germline CDR1 is MGHRA and CDR2 YSYEKL. The CDR3 runs to 16 residues. The CDR3 region is CASSPLGRVDWNEQFF. In DNA, the CDR3 is TGCGCCAGCAGCCCCTTAGGGAGAGTGGATTGGAATGAGCAGTTCTTC.

The chain combines TRBV28 with TRBJ2-1, with D uncertain. This CDR3 has 15 residues. Trimming took 2 bases from V and 0 from J, leaving 8 bases between them. The germline V gene encodes CDR1 MDHEN and CDR2 SYDVKM. This CDR3 is CASSLHVGSYNEQFF. The DNA of the CDR3 is TGTGCCAGCAGTTTACATGTAGGCTCCTACAATGAGCAGTTCTTC.

The rearrangement joins TRBV7-2 to TRBJ2-2; no clear D gene. The length of the CDR3 is 14 residues. Germline values: CDR1 SGHTA, CDR2 FQGNSA. V dropped 0 bases and J dropped 4 bases, with 6 bases sitting between them. The CDR3 loop is CASSLAGVTGELFF. The CDR3 nucleotides are TGTGCCAGCAGCTTAGCGGGCGTCACCGGGGAGCTGTTTTTT. Based on the CDR3 plus reference TRBV7-2 and TRBJ2-2, the full variable domain is GAGVSQSPSNKVTEKGKDVELRCDPISGHTALYWYRQSLGQGLEFLIYFQGNSAPDKSGLPSDRFSAERTGGSVSTLTIQRTQQEDSAVYLCASSLAGVTGELFFGEGSRLTVL.

The V call is TRBV5-1, the J call TRBJ2-2, with D possibly TRBD1 on 5 matching bases. The CDR3 loop spans 15 amino acids. V shed 5 bases and J shed 0 bases, with 11 bases lying between them. The V gene's germline CDR1 is SGHRS and CDR2 YFSETQ. The CDR3 sequence is CASRTGAANTGELFF. Here the CDR3 DNA reads TGCGCCAGCAGAACAGGTGCCGCGAACACCGGGGAGCTGTTTTTT.

This clone was observed a few times. This rearrangement joins TRBV5-4 to TRBJ1-1; D unclear. The germline V gene has CDR1 SGHNT and CDR2 YYREEE (reference sequence). The V and J ends lost 2 bases and 5 bases respectively, with 19 bases between them. The CDR3 spans 16 residues. The CDR3 nucleotides read TGTGCCAGCAGCTTCGGACCCGAAGCCGCTGGGACTGAAGCTTTCTTT. Encoded protein: CASSFGPEAAGTEAFF.

J is TRBJ2-1 and V is TRBV5-1; 9 bases match TRBD2. V was pared by 0 bases and J by 5 bases, with 12 bases of the junction left unmatched. Per the germline V gene, CDR1 is SGHRS and CDR2 is YFSETQ. This CDR3 comprises 18 residues. CDR3 sequence (DNA): TGCGCCAGCAGCTTGGCCTTAGTAGCTAGCGGGATGAACAATGAGCAGTTCTTC. Translated: CASSLALVASGMNNEQFF.

CDR3 loop: CASSQDRGVTQYF. The CDR3 DNA follows: TGCGCCAGCAGCCAAGACCGAGGGGTCACCCAGTACTTC. This chain joins TRBV4-3 and TRBJ2-5; tentatively, D is TRBD1 or TRBD2 (5 bases each). The CDR3 sequence is 13 residues long. Trimming removed 0 bases at V and 8 bases at J, with 10 bases between. The germline V gene encodes CDR1 LGHNA and CDR2 YSLEER.

The chain is built from TRBV7-2 and TRBJ1-3; no firm D call. This CDR3 is built from 17 residues. Germline V gene data show CDR1 as SGHTA and CDR2 as FQGNSA. V shed 2 bases and J shed 0 bases, with 14 bases lying between them. CDR3 loop: CASSLTSSAPSGNTIYF. The CDR3 nucleotides read TGTGCCAGCAGCTTAACGAGTTCGGCACCCTCTGGAAACACCATATATTTT.